This is a list of T cell receptor beta chains from one sample in a study of patients and donors after allogeneic stem cell transplantation. MiXCR, run by TCRdb on the RT-PCR reads, gives a single entry per CDR3 protein. There are a few hundred thousand distinct CDR3 sequences in the sample; 11% to 15% occur only once, and 11% lies in the top ten. The sample was blood, either unsorted or a sorted T cell fraction (not recorded which). Receptor source: a human donor who was either an allogeneic HSCT recipient or a stem cell or donor lymphocyte infusion donor (not recorded which). It is not recorded whose cells these are; they may come from a transplant donor. CDR3s include the opening cysteine and the closing phenylalanine or tryptophan. The D gene is left open where the match is weak. Part of the rows lack a size; the others show once, few, many or a class for expanded clones.

TRBJ1-5 many - TRBV3-1 CASSRNSNQPQHF TGTGCCAGCAGCCGGAATAGCAATCAGCCCCAGCATTTT
TRBJ2-1 - TRBD2 TRBV3-1 CASSEDPRLAGFGEQFF TGTGCCAGCAGCGAAGACCCCCGACTAGCGGGATTTGGTGAGCAGTTCTTC
TRBJ2-1 - TRBD2 TRBV29-1 CSVDGLAGRNEQFF TGCAGCGTTGACGGACTAGCAGGTCGAAATGAGCAGTTCTTC
TRBJ1-4 - - TRBV13 CASSRDFNEKLFF TGTGCCAGCAGCCGGGACTTTAATGAAAAACTGTTTTTT
TRBJ2-7 - TRBD1 TRBV18 CASSPLARPGQGYEQYF TGTGCCAGCTCACCGTTGGCCAGACCGGGACAGGGGTACGAGCAGTACTTC
TRBJ2-7 - - TRBV6-5 CASSGGWGEQYF TGTGCCAGCAGCGGAGGGTGGGGCGAGCAGTACTTC
TRBJ1-2 few TRBD1 TRBV20-1 CSARDSSNYNGYTF TGCAGTGCCCGGGACAGCTCTAACTATAATGGCTACACCTTC
TRBJ1-5 few - TRBV16 CASSQTTVGQPQHF TGTGCCAGCAGCCAAACGACCGTTGGTCAGCCCCAGCATTTT
TRBJ2-7 few - TRBV12-5 CASGLGRRYEQYF TGTGCTAGTGGTTTGGGGCGGCGGTACGAGCAGTACTTC
TRBJ1-5 few - TRBV30 CAWSAKGLAAQPQHF TGTGCCTGGAGTGCAAAGGGACTCGCGGCTCAGCCCCAGCATTTT
TRBJ1-5 many - TRBV21-1 CASSKGYETGGNQPQHF TGTGCCAGCAGCAAGGGGTACGAGACAGGGGGCAATCAGCCCCAGCATTTT
TRBJ1-5 many TRBD1 TRBV20-1 CSAEEFGTGDSNQPQHF TGCAGTGCTGAGGAATTCGGGACAGGGGATAGCAATCAGCCCCAGCATTTT
TRBJ1-4 - TRBD1 TRBV6-7 CASSYSGQVNEKLFF TGTGCCAGCAGTTACTCGGGACAGGTGAATGAAAAACTGTTTTTT
TRBJ2-1 - - TRBV18 CASSLSHEQFF TGTGCCAGCTCACTTAGCCATGAGCAGTTCTTC
TRBJ1-1 - - TRBV10-2 CASSEKVFWGETEAFF TGCGCCAGCAGTGAGAAGGTTTTTTGGGGGGAAACTGAAGCTTTCTTT
TRBJ2-2 few - TRBV18 CASSPTQANTGELFF TGTGCCAGCTCACCGACCCAGGCGAACACCGGGGAGCTGTTTTTT
TRBJ2-7 many - TRBV7-9 CASSLGGTAAYEQYF TGTGCCAGCAGCTTAGGGGGGACGGCGGCCTACGAGCAGTACTTC
TRBJ1-1 many TRBD1 TRBV20-1 CSGQGMNTEAFF TGCAGCGGACAGGGAATGAACACTGAAGCTTTCTTT
TRBJ1-2 many - TRBV5-1 CASSLGQSNYGYTF TGCGCCAGCAGCTTGGGCCAATCTAACTATGGCTACACCTTC
TRBJ1-3 - TRBD1 TRBV5-4 CASSDRQGGNTIYF TGTGCCAGCAGCGACCGACAGGGTGGAAACACCATATATTTT
TRBJ1-1 few - TRBV20-1 CSASYAGTEAFF TGCAGTGCTAGTTATGCAGGCACTGAAGCTTTCTTT
TRBJ2-3 few TRBD2 TRBV7-2 CASSLSGGGGTDTQYF TGTGCCAGCAGCTTAAGCGGGGGGGGCGGCACAGATACGCAGTATTTT
TRBJ2-7 few - TRBV5-4 CASSLGGPNLYEQYF TGTGCCAGCAGCTTGGGGGGGCCCAACCTCTACGAGCAGTACTTC
TRBJ1-1 - - TRBV7-8 CASIDRQIEAFF TGTGCCAGCATCGACAGACAGATTGAAGCTTTCTTT
TRBJ2-7 many - TRBV5-5 CASSLEGLGINEQYF TGTGCCAGCAGCTTGGAGGGCCTGGGTATCAACGAGCAGTACTTC
TRBJ1-5 many - TRBV7-9 CASSFEGQPQHF TGTGCCAGCAGCTTTGAGGGTCAGCCCCAGCATTTT
TRBJ1-2 few - TRBV19 CASRRHRATNYGYTF TGTGCCAGTAGGCGACACAGGGCTACTAACTATGGCTACACCTTC
TRBJ2-2 - - TRBV11-2 CASSLDRAFNTGELFF TGTGCCAGCAGCTTAGATCGGGCCTTCAACACCGGGGAGCTGTTTTTT
TRBJ1-1 few - TRBV5-6 CASSLVPMNTEAFF TGTGCCAGCAGCTTGGTACCAATGAACACTGAAGCTTTCTTT
TRBJ1-2 few - TRBV5-1 CASSPYEHGYTF TGCGCCAGCAGTCCGTATGAGCATGGCTACACCTTC
TRBJ2-4 few TRBD1 TRBV13 CASSLTGGQNPKNIQYF TGTGCCAGCAGTTTAACAGGGGGCCAGAACCCCAAAAACATTCAGTACTTC
TRBJ1-1 many - TRBV4-2 CASSQDRAALAFF TGTGCCAGCAGCCAAGATCGGGCAGCGCTAGCTTTCTTT
TRBJ2-1 many - TRBV20-1 CSARAPPGNEQFF TGCAGTGCTAGAGCCCCCCCCGGTAATGAGCAGTTCTTC
TRBJ2-1 few TRBD2 TRBV27 CASTYLEGGGDNEQFF TGTGCCAGCACTTATTTAGAGGGCGGGGGGGACAATGAGCAGTTCTTC
TRBJ2-1 few - TRBV5-5 CASRTGVEQFF TGTGCCAGCCGCACGGGAGTCGAGCAGTTCTTC
TRBJ2-7 - TRBD1 TRBV12-3/TRBV12-4 CASSRGQAYEQYF TGTGCCAGCAGTCGAGGACAGGCCTACGAGCAGTACTTC
TRBJ2-3 - TRBD2 TRBV11-3 CASSGLAGVGADTQYF TGTGCCAGCAGCGGACTAGCGGGAGTCGGCGCAGATACGCAGTATTTT
TRBJ1-4 few - TRBV19 CASKNRVGVSTNEKLFF TGTGCCAGTAAAAACAGGGTTGGAGTATCAACTAATGAAAAACTGTTTTTT
TRBJ1-1 - - TRBV30 CAWEGTGPAYTEAFF TGTGCCTGGGAGGGAACAGGGCCGGCCTACACTGAAGCTTTCTTT
TRBJ2-7 many - TRBV27 CASSLEGGTIRPGEQYF TGTGCCAGCAGTTTAGAGGGGGGGACTATCAGACCGGGCGAGCAGTACTTC
TRBJ2-3 - TRBD1 TRBV10-3 CAINSGQGSTDTQYF TGTGCCATCAACTCGGGACAGGGGAGCACAGATACGCAGTATTTT
TRBJ2-7 many TRBD1 TRBV27 CASRTGGNEQYF TGTGCCAGTAGGACAGGGGGTAACGAGCAGTACTTC
TRBJ2-3 few TRBD2 TRBV6-1 CASTLPTSGRTDTQYF TGTGCCAGCACCCTCCCGACTAGCGGGCGCACAGATACGCAGTATTTT
TRBJ1-5 - - TRBV15 CATSRDLEVGNQPQHF TGTGCCACCAGCAGAGATTTGGAAGTGGGCAATCAGCCCCAGCATTTT
TRBJ2-7 few - TRBV2 CASSPRTTFSYEQYF TGTGCCAGCAGTCCGCGGACTACCTTCTCCTACGAGCAGTACTTC
TRBJ2-2 few TRBD1 TRBV9 CASSVEGAAGELFF TGTGCCAGCAGCGTAGAGGGGGCAGCCGGGGAGCTGTTTTTT
TRBJ1-2 - - TRBV6-5 CASSYRTGYGYTF TGTGCCAGCAGTTACCGGACGGGCTATGGCTACACCTTC
TRBJ1-5 many TRBD1 TRBV15 CATSVRRGTGDIQPQHF TGTGCCACCAGCGTCCGAAGGGGGACAGGGGATATTCAGCCCCAGCATTTT
TRBJ2-1 few - TRBV7-2 CASSFPGPTGYNEQFF TGTGCCAGCAGCTTTCCCGGCCCAACAGGCTACAATGAGCAGTTCTTC